These T cell receptor beta chains were read from a single sample in a study of PD-L1 blockade in urothelial cancer. TCRdb keeps only in-frame clones here, not all; method: immunoSEQ multiplex PCR. Of some 120,000 clones listed, roughly 83% are singletons. This material consisted of PBMCs, taken around atezolizumab (anti-PD-L1) treatment. The receptors were sampled from a man aged 50 to 60 with urothelial cancer. The CDR3 runs from the conserved cysteine through the conserved F or W. A D gene is named only where the DNA matches it firmly. Rows give clone size only sometimes, using once, few, many, or a class for an expanded clone.

j_call: TRBJ2-1; d_call: TRBD1; v_call: TRBV27; clone_size: -; cdr3_aa: CASSLLDRDDNEQFF; cdr3_nt: TGTGCCAGCAGTTTATTGGACAGGGACGACAATGAGCAGTTCTTC
j_call: TRBJ1-2; d_call: -; v_call: TRBV4-1; clone_size: few; cdr3_aa: CASSQVGLGAGYTF; cdr3_nt: TGCGCCAGCAGCCAAGTAGGGTTGGGGGCGGGCTACACCTTC
j_call: TRBJ1-1; d_call: TRBD1; v_call: TRBV18; clone_size: once; cdr3_aa: CASSPRGTGNTEAFF; cdr3_nt: TGTGCCAGCTCACCCAGAGGGACAGGCAACACTGAAGCTTTCTTT
j_call: TRBJ1-5; d_call: -; v_call: TRBV19; clone_size: -; cdr3_aa: CASSIGSSNQPQHF; cdr3_nt: TGTGCCAGTAGTATAGGTAGTAGCAATCAGCCCCAGCATTTT
j_call: TRBJ1-4; d_call: -; v_call: TRBV2; clone_size: -; cdr3_aa: CASSELGAAREKLFF; cdr3_nt: TGTGCCAGCAGTGAATTAGGGGCAGCTAGGGAAAAACTGTTTTTT
j_call: TRBJ2-1; d_call: -; v_call: TRBV18; clone_size: -; cdr3_aa: CASSPNMPGAYNEQFF; cdr3_nt: TGTGCCAGCTCACCCAATATGCCGGGAGCCTACAATGAGCAGTTCTTC
j_call: TRBJ1-6; d_call: -; v_call: TRBV28; clone_size: -; cdr3_aa: CASSLFYWGIDRFPLHF; cdr3_nt: TGTGCCAGCAGTTTATTCTATTGGGGCATAGACAGGTTCCCCCTCCACTTT
j_call: TRBJ1-5; d_call: -; v_call: TRBV4-1; clone_size: few; cdr3_aa: CASSQDGQRNQPQHF; cdr3_nt: TGCGCCAGCAGCCAAGATGGTCAGCGTAATCAGCCCCAGCATTTT
j_call: TRBJ1-5; d_call: -; v_call: TRBV28; clone_size: -; cdr3_aa: CASSFSPFGQPQHF; cdr3_nt: TGTGCCAGCAGTTTTTCCCCTTTCGGGCAGCCCCAGCATTTT
j_call: TRBJ2-3; d_call: TRBD2; v_call: TRBV13; clone_size: -; cdr3_aa: CASNNRAGGTWDTQYF; cdr3_nt: TGTGCCAGCAACAATAGGGCGGGAGGGACCTGGGATACGCAGTATTTT
j_call: TRBJ1-4; d_call: -; v_call: TRBV28; clone_size: -; cdr3_aa: CASSPSPGKLFF; cdr3_nt: TGTGCCAGCAGTCCGTCGCCCGGAAAACTGTTTTTT
j_call: TRBJ2-2; d_call: -; v_call: TRBV5-1; clone_size: -; cdr3_aa: CASSLVGGSTGELFF; cdr3_nt: TGCGCCAGCAGCTTGGTGGGGGGAAGCACCGGGGAGCTGTTTTTT
j_call: TRBJ2-1; d_call: TRBD2; v_call: TRBV9; clone_size: -; cdr3_aa: CASSVELAVYNEQFF; cdr3_nt: TGTGCCAGCAGCGTAGAACTAGCGGTCTACAATGAGCAGTTCTTC
j_call: TRBJ1-4; d_call: -; v_call: TRBV28; clone_size: -; cdr3_aa: CAIVDATNEKLFF; cdr3_nt: TGTGCCATCGTAGATGCAACTAATGAAAAACTGTTTTTT
j_call: TRBJ1-2; d_call: -; v_call: TRBV7-9; clone_size: -; cdr3_aa: CASSLDTDRRGYGYTF; cdr3_nt: TGTGCCAGCAGCTTAGACACGGATCGGCGGGGATATGGCTACACCTTC
j_call: TRBJ2-1; d_call: -; v_call: TRBV19; clone_size: -; cdr3_aa: CASSIGTIYNEQFF; cdr3_nt: TGTGCCAGTAGTATAGGGACTATATACAATGAGCAGTTCTTC
j_call: TRBJ2-7; d_call: -; v_call: TRBV28; clone_size: once; cdr3_aa: CASSTFRGRAYEQYF; cdr3_nt: TGTGCCAGCAGTACCTTTCGGGGTCGGGCCTACGAGCAGTACTTC
j_call: TRBJ2-1; d_call: -; v_call: TRBV28; clone_size: -; cdr3_aa: CASSLTRNYNEQFF; cdr3_nt: TGTGCCAGCAGTTTGACTAGGAACTACAATGAGCAGTTCTTC
j_call: TRBJ2-1; d_call: -; v_call: TRBV18; clone_size: -; cdr3_aa: CASSLLQGGYNEQFF; cdr3_nt: TGTGCCAGCTCACTCCTACAGGGGGGGTACAATGAGCAGTTCTTC
j_call: TRBJ1-6; d_call: -; v_call: TRBV19; clone_size: few; cdr3_aa: CASSHRSGHSPLHF; cdr3_nt: TGTGCCAGTAGCCACCGCTCAGGGCATTCACCCCTCCACTTT
j_call: TRBJ1-5; d_call: -; v_call: TRBV6-5; clone_size: -; cdr3_aa: CASSDSFSNQPRHF; cdr3_nt: TGTGCCAGCAGTGACTCCTTTAGCAATCAGCCCCGGCATTTT
j_call: TRBJ1-4; d_call: TRBD1; v_call: TRBV7-2; clone_size: once; cdr3_aa: CASSLIRDRGEKLFF; cdr3_nt: TGTGCCAGCAGCTTAATCCGGGACAGGGGGGAAAAACTGTTTTTT
j_call: TRBJ1-1; d_call: -; v_call: TRBV15; clone_size: -; cdr3_aa: CATSRPGTPNTEAFF; cdr3_nt: TGTGCCACCAGCAGACCCGGGACACCAAACACTGAAGCTTTCTTT
j_call: TRBJ1-2; d_call: TRBD1; v_call: TRBV30; clone_size: few; cdr3_aa: CASPTGAGTGNGYTF; cdr3_nt: TGTGCCTCCCCGACTGGGGCCGGGACAGGGAATGGCTACACCTTC
j_call: TRBJ1-2; d_call: -; v_call: TRBV10-3; clone_size: -; cdr3_aa: CAIMGGQSYGYTF; cdr3_nt: TGTGCCATCATGGGGGGGCAGTCCTATGGCTACACCTTC
j_call: TRBJ1-5; d_call: TRBD1; v_call: TRBV2; clone_size: -; cdr3_aa: CASSPGTGNQPQHF; cdr3_nt: TGTGCCAGCAGCCCTGGGACAGGGAATCAGCCCCAGCATTTT
j_call: TRBJ1-1; d_call: -; v_call: TRBV6-1; clone_size: -; cdr3_aa: CASRPRRDTEAFF; cdr3_nt: TGTGCCAGCAGGCCACGGAGGGACACTGAAGCTTTCTTT
j_call: TRBJ1-4; d_call: TRBD1; v_call: TRBV10-1; clone_size: once; cdr3_aa: CASSESRDRDEKLFF; cdr3_nt: TGCGCCAGCAGTGAGTCGAGAGACAGGGACGAAAAACTGTTTTTT
j_call: TRBJ2-1; d_call: TRBD2; v_call: TRBV7-8; clone_size: -; cdr3_aa: CASSTRIASGRARGNEQFF; cdr3_nt: TGTGCCAGCAGCACCCGTATAGCCAGCGGGAGGGCCCGAGGCAATGAGCAGTTCTTC
j_call: TRBJ2-1; d_call: -; v_call: TRBV9; clone_size: -; cdr3_aa: CASSVADWFNEQFF; cdr3_nt: TGTGCCAGCAGCGTAGCCGACTGGTTTAATGAGCAGTTCTTC